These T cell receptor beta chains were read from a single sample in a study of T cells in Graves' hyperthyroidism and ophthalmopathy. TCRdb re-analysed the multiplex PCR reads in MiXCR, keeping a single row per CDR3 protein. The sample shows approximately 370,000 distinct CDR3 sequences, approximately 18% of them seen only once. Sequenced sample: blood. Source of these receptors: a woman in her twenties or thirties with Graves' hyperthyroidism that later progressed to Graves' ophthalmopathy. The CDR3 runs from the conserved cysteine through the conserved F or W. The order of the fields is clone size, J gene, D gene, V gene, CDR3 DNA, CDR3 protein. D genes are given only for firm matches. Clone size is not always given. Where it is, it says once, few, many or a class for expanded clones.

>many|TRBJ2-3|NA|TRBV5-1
TGTGCCAGCAGTTTAGGAGGTCCAGATACGCAGTATTTT
CASSLGGPDTQYF
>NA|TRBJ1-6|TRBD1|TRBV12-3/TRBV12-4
TGTGCCAGCAGCCTGGGACAGGGTGGGAACAATTCACCCCTCCACTTT
CASSLGQGGNNSPLHF
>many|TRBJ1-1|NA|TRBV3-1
TGTGCCAGCAGCCAAGGTCGGGGGCGCCTCACTGAAGCTTTCTTT
CASSQGRGRLTEAFF
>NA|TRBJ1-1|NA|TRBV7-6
TGTGCCAGCAGCTTAACAGACTCCTGGGGGACTGAAGCTTTCTTT
CASSLTDSWGTEAFF
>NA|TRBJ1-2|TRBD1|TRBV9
TGTGCCAGCAGCGTATACTGGGACAGCCCTATGGCCTCCTATGGCTACACCTTC
CASSVYWDSPMASYGYTF
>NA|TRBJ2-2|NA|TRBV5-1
TGCGCCAGCAGCTCCGTAGTAGGGGACAACACCGGGGAGCTGTTTTTT
CASSSVVGDNTGELFF
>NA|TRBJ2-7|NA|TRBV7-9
TGTGCCAGCAGCTCCCCAGGACGGTTCTTCGAGCAGTACTTC
CASSSPGRFFEQYF
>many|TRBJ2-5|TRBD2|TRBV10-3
TGTGCCATCAGTGATCTAGCGGGGGGCCAAGAGACCCAGTACTTC
CAISDLAGGQETQYF
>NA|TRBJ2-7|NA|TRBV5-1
TGCGCCAGCAGCTTGGTGGGGATCATCTCCGAGCAGTACTTC
CASSLVGIISEQYF
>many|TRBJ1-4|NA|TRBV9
TGTGCCAGCAGCGTAGGCAACGGCTTGGGAGAAAAACTGTTTTTT
CASSVGNGLGEKLFF
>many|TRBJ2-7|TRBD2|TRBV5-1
TGCGCCAGCAGCCTCTCGGCGGGGGGAGGCGAGCAGTACTTC
CASSLSAGGGEQYF
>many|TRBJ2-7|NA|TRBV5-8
TGTGCCAGCAGCCCCTGGGGCGACGAGCAGTACTTC
CASSPWGDEQYF
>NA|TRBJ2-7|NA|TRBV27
TGTGCCAGCAGCTATACAGGGCCCTACGAGCAGTACTTC
CASSYTGPYEQYF
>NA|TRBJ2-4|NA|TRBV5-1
TGCGCCAGCAGCTCGGAAGGGGGGACACTAGCCAAAAACATTCAGTACTTC
CASSSEGGTLAKNIQYF
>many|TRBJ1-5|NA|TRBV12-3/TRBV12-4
TGTGCCAGCAGCCTGGGACGGTACAATCAGCCCCAGCATTTT
CASSLGRYNQPQHF
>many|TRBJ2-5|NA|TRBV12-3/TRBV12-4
TGTGCCAGCAGTTTAGTGACGTTGGCAGAGTACCAAGAGACCCAGTACTTC
CASSLVTLAEYQETQYF
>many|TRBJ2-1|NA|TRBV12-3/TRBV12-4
TGTGCCAGCAGTTCGGGTTTTAGCGGAAATGAGCAGTTCTTC
CASSSGFSGNEQFF
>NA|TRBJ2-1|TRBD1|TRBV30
TGTGCCTGGAAAGGACAGGGTCCCAATGAGCAGTTCTTC
CAWKGQGPNEQFF
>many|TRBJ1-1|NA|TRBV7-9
TGTGCCAGCAGCCCCCCAGCGGGACTTCCGAACACTGAAGCTTTCTTT
CASSPPAGLPNTEAFF
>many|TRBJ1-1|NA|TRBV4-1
TGCGCCAGCAGCCCGAGGACAAGCTTTATTATAGCCACTGAAGCTTTCTTT
CASSPRTSFIIATEAFF
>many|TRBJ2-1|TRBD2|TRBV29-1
TGCAGCGTTGCTAGCGGGGGTTACAATGAGCAGTTCTTC
CSVASGGYNEQFF
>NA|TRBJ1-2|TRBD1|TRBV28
TGTGCCAGCAGTGACCGGACAGGGGGCTATGGCTACACCTTC
CASSDRTGGYGYTF
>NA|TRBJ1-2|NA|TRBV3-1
TGTGCCAGCAGCCAAGAAGGCAGTGGACCCTTCGGCTACACCTTC
CASSQEGSGPFGYTF
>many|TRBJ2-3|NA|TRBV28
TGTGCCAGCAGTTTGAGTAAACGCACAGATACGCAGTATTTT
CASSLSKRTDTQYF